This entry describes one T cell receptor (beta chain). Random hexamers primed reverse transcription of about 0.5 to 1 ug RNA. Amplification of TCR beta CDR3 spanned 54 Vbeta and 13 Jbeta via immunoSEQ multiplex PCR. TCRdb reprocessed the immunoSEQ multiplex PCR reads via MiXCR and lists one record per CDR3 protein. Counted here are roughly 120,000 distinct CDR3 sequences, roughly 94% occurring once; the ten biggest clones make up roughly 0.13%. The data belong to a study of CD8 T cells in Susac syndrome. Sequencing of TCR beta was performed on blood CD8+ T cells and on blood CD4+ T cells. The multiple sclerosis control group comprised treatment-naive patients with stable or active relapsing-remitting disease. Per the germline V gene, CDR1 is MNHEY and CDR2 is SMNVEV (reference sequence). J lost 1 base, V lost 5 bases, and 9 bases had no gene match. The CDR3 length is 16 residues.

This chain joins TRBV27 and TRBJ2-7, with 9 bases identical to TRBD1. The receptor was derived from a human donor with multiple sclerosis. The source material was CD4+ T cells from PBMCs. CDR3 nucleotide sequence: TGTGCCAGCAGTGGCCTGGGACAGGGATTATCCTACGAGCAGTACTTC. Translation: CASSGLGQGLSYEQYF.